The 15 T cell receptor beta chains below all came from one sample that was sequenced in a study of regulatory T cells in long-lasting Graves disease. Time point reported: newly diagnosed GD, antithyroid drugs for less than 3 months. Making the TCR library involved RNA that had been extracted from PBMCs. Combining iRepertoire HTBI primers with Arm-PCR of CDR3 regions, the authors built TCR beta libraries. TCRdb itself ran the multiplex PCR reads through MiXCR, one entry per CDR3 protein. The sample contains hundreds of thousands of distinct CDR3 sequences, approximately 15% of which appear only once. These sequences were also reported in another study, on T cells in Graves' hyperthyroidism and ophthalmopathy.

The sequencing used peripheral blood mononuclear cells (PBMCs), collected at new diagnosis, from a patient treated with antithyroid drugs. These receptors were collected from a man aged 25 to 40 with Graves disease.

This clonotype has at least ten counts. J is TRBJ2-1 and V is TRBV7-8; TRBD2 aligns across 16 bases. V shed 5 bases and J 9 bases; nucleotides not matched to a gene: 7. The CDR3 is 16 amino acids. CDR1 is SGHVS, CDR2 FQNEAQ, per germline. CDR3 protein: CASSLGLAGGWREQFF. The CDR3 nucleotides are TGTGCCAGCAGCCTGGGACTAGCGGGAGGGTGGCGTGAGCAGTTCTTC.

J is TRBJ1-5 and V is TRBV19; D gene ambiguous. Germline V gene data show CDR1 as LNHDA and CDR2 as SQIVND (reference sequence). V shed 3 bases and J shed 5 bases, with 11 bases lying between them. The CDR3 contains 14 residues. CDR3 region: CASSMHILDQPQHF. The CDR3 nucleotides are TGTGCCAGTAGTATGCACATTCTCGATCAGCCCCAGCATTTT.

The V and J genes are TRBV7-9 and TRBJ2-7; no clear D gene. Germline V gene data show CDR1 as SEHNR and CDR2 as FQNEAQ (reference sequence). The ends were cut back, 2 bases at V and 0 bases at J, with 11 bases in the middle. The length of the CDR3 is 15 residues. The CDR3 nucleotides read TGTGCCAGCAGCTTACCACGGTCGAGCTCCTACGAGCAGTACTTC. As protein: CASSLPRSSSYEQYF.

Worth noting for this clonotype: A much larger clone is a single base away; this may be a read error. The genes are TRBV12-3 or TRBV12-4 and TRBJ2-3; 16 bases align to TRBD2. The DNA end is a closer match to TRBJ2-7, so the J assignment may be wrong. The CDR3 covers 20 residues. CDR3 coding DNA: TGTGCCAGCAGTCCCAACCCCGGGACTAGCGGGAGGGCCCGTTCGTATGAGCAGTACTTC. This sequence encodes CASSPNPGTSGRARSYEQYF.

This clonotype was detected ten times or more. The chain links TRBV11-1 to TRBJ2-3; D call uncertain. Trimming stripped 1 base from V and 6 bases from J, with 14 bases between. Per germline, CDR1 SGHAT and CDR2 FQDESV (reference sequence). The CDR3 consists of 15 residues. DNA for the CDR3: TGTGCCAGCAGCTTAGTGCCGGTGTTGGCGGATACGCAGTATTTT. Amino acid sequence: CASSLVPVLADTQYF.

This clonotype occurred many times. The CDR3 DNA sequence: TGTGCCAGCCGGACAGGAGACGGAAACACCATATATTTT. Protein product: CASRTGDGNTIYF. The V gene is TRBV6-1, the J gene TRBJ1-3, with 7 nucleotides matching TRBD1. V dropped 8 bases and J dropped 4; count of bases not matched to a gene: 5. The CDR3 runs to 13 residues. Germline-derived CDR1 and CDR2 are MNHNS and SASEGT.

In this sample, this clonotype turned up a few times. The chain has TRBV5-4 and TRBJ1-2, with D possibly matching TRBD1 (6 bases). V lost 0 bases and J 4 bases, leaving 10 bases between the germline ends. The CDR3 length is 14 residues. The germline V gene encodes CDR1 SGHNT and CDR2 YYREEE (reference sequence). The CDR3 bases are TGTGCCAGCAGCTTGGATGGGGGCGGCTATGGCTACACCTTC. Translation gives CASSLDGGGYGYTF.

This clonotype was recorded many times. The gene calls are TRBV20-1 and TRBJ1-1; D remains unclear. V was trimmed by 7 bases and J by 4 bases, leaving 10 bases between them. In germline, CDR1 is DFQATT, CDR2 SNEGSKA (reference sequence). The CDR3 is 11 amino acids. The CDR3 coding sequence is TGCAGTGATTGGCAGTTCACTGAAGCTTTCTTT. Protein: CSDWQFTEAFF.

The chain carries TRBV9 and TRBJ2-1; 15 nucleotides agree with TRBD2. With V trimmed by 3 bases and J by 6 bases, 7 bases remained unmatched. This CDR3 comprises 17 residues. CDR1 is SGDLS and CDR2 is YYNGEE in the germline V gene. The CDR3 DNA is TGTGCCAGCAGCGGGACTAGCGGGAGGGCCGTGGGCAATGAGCAGTTCTTC. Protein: CASSGTSGRAVGNEQFF.

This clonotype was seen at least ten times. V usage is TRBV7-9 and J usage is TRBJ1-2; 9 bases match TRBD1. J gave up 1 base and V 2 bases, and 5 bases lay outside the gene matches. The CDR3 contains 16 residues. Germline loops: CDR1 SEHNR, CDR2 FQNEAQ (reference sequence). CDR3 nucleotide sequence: TGTGCCAGCAGCTTACAGTTGACAGGGGGTAACTATGGCTACACCTTC. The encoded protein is CASSLQLTGGNYGYTF.

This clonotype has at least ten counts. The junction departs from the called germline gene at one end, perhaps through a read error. The CDR3 reads CASSTGTSFLRF. The CDR3 DNA reads TGCGCCAGCAGTACCGGGACTAGTTTTCTAAGGTTC. V usage is TRBV5-1 and J usage is TRBJ2-7; 8 nucleotides match TRBD2. Germline CDR1 reads SGHRS; CDR2 reads YFSETQ. The CDR3 sequence is 12 residues long.

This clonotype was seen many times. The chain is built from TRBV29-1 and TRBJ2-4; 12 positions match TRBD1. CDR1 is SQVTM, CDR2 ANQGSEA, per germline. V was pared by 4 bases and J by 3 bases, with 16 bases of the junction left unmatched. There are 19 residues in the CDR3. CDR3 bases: TGCAGCGTTGTAATTCTCTGGGGACAGGGGGCGTCGGGCAAAAACATTCAGTACTTC. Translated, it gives CSVVILWGQGASGKNIQYF. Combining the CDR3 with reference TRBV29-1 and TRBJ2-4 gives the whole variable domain SAVISQKPSRDICQRGTSLTIQCQVDSQVTMMFWYRQQPGQSLTLIATANQGSEATYESGFVIDKFPISRPNLTFSTLTVSNMSPEDSSIYLCSVVILWGQGASGKNIQYFGAGTRLSVL.

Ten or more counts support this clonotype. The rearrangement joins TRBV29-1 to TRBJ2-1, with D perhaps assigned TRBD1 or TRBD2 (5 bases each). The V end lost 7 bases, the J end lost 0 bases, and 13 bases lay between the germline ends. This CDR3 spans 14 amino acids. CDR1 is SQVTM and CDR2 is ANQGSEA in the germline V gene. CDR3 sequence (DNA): TGCAGCGGGTCGCCGAGGGGCTCCTACAATGAGCAGTTCTTC. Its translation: CSGSPRGSYNEQFF.

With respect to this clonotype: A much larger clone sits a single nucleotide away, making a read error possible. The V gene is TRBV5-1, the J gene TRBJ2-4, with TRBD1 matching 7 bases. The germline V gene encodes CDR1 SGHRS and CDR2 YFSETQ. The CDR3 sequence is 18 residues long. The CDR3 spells CASNTMGPRQGPKNIQYF. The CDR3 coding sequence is TGTGCCAGCAACACCATGGGGCCACGACAGGGACCCAAAAACATTCAGTACTTC.

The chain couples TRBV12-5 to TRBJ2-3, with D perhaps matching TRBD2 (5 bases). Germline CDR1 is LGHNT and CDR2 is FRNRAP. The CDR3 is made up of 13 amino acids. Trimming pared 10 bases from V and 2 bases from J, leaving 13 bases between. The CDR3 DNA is TGTGCTACCCAGGCGGGTAACACAGATACGCAGTATTTT. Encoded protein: CATQAGNTDTQYF. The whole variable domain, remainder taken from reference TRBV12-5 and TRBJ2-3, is DARVTQTPRHKVTEMGQEVTMRCQPILGHNTVFWYRQTMMQGLELLAYFRNRAPLDDSGMPKDRFSAEMPDATLATLKIQPSEPRDSAVYFCATQAGNTDTQYFGPGTRLTVL.